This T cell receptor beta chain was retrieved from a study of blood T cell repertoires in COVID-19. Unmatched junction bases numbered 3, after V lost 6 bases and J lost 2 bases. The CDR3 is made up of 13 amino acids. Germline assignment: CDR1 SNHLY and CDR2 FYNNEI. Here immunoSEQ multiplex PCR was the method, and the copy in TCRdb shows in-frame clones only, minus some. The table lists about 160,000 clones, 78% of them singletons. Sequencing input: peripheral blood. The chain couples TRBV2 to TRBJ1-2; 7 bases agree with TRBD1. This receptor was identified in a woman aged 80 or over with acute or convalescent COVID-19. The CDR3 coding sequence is TGTGCCAGCAGATCACAGGGGAACTATGGCTACACCTTC. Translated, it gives CASRSQGNYGYTF.